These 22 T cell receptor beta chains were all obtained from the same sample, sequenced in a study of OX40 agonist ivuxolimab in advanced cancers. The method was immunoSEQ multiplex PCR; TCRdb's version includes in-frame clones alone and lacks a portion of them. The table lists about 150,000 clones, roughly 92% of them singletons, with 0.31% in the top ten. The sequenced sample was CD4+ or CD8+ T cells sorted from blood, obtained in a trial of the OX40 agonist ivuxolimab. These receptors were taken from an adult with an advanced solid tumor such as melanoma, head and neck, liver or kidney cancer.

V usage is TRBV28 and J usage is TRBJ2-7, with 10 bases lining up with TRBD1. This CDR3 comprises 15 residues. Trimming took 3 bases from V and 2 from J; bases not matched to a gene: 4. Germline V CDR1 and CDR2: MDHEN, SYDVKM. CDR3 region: CASSLGGTGAYEQYF. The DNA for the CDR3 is TGTGCCAGCAGTTTGGGAGGGACAGGGGCCTACGAGCAGTACTTC. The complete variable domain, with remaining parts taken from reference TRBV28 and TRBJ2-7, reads DVKVTQSSRYLVKRTGEKVFLECVQDMDHENMFWYRQDPGLGLRLIYFSYDVKMKEKGDIPEGYSVSREKKERFSLILESASTNQTSMYLCASSLGGTGAYEQYFGPGTRLTVT.

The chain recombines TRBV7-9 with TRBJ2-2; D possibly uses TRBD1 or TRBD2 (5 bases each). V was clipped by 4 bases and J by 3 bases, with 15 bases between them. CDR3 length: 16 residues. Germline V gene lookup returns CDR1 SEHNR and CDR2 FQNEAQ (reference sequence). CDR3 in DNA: TGTGCCAGCAGCTACCCCGGGACGGCCGACACCGGGGAGCTGTTTTTT. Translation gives CASSYPGTADTGELFF. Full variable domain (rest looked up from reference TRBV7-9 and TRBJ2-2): DTGVSQNPRHKITKRGQNVTFRCDPISEHNRLYWYRQTLGQGPEFLTYFQNEAQLEKSRLLSDRFSAERPKGSFSTLEIQRTEQGDSAMYLCASSYPGTADTGELFFGEGSRLTVL.

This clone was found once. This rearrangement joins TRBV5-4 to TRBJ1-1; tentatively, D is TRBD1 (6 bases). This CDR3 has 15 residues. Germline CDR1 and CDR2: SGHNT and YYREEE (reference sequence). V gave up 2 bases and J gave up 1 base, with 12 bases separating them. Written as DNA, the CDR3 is TGTGCCAGCAGCTTCGGACAGCGCCCGAACACTGAAGCTTTCTTT. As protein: CASSFGQRPNTEAFF. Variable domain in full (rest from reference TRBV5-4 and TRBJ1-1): ETGVTQSPTHLIKTRGQQVTLRCSSQSGHNTVSWYQQALGQGPQFIFQYYREEENGRGNFPPRFSGLQFPNYSSELNVNALELDDSALYLCASSFGQRPNTEAFFGQGTRLTVV.

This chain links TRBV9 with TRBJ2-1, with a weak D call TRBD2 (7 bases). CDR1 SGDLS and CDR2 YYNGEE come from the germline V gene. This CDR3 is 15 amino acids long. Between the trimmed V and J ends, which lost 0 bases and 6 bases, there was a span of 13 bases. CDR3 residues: CASSVVGGAPNEQFF. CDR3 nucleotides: TGTGCCAGCAGCGTAGTGGGGGGGGCCCCCAATGAGCAGTTCTTC.

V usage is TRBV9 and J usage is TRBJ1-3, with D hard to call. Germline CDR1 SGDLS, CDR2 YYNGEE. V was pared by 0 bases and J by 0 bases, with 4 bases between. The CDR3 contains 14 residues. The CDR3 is CASSVEISGNTIYF. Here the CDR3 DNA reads TGTGCCAGCAGCGTAGAGATCTCTGGAAACACCATATATTTT.

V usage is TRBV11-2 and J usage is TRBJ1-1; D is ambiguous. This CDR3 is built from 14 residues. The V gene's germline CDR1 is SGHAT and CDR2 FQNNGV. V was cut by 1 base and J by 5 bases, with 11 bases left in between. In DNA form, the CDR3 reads TGTGCCAGCAGCTTAGTTGGAGGGAGTACTGAAGCTTTCTTT. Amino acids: CASSLVGGSTEAFF.

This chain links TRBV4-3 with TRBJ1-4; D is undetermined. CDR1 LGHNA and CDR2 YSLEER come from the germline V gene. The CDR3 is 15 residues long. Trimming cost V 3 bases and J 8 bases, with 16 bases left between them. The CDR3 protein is CASSHPPRRIEKLFF. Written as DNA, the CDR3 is TGCGCCAGCAGCCATCCACCCCGACGGATAGAAAAACTGTTTTTT.

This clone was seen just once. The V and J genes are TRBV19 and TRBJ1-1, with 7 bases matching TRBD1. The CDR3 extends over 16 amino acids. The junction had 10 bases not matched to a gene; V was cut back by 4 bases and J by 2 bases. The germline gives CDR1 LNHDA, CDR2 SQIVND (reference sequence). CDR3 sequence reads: CASSRQGPTTNTEAFF. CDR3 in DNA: TGTGCCAGTAGTAGACAGGGCCCGACTACTAACACTGAAGCTTTCTTT.

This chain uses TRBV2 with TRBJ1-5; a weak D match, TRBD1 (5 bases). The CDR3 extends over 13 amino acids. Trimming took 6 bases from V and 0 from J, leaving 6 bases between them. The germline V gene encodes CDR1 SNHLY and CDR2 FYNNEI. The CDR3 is CASRRGSNQPQHF. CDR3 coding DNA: TGTGCCAGCAGAAGGGGTAGCAATCAGCCCCAGCATTTT.

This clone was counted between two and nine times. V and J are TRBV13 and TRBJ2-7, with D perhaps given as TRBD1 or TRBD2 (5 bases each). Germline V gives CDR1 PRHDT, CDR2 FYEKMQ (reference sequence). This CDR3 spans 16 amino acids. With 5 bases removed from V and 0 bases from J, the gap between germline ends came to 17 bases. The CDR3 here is CASSRGFTGTSYEQYF. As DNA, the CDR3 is TGTGCCAGCAGCAGAGGATTCACCGGGACCTCCTACGAGCAGTACTTC.

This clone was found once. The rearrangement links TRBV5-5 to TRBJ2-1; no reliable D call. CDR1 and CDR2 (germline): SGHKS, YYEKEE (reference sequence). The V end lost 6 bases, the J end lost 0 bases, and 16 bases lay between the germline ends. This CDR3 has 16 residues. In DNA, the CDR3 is TGTGCCAGCATCAACTGGCCGACAAGCTCCTACAATGAGCAGTTCTTC. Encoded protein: CASINWPTSSYNEQFF.

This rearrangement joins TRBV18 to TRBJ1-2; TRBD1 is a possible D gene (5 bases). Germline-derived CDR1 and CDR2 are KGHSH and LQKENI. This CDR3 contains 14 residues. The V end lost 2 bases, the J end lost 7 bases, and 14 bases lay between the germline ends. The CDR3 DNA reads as TGTGCCAGCTCACCAAAGCAGGGAACTAGTGGCTACACCTTC. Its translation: CASSPKQGTSGYTF.

CDR3 sequence reads: CASSQDGGGTSGANVLTF. The CDR3 coding sequence is TGCGCCAGCAGCCAAGATGGGGGGGGTACCTCTGGGGCCAACGTCCTGACTTTC. The chain combines TRBV4-3 with TRBJ2-6, with 7 bases matching TRBD2. CDR3 size: 18 residues. CDR1 is LGHNA and CDR2 is YSLEER in the germline V gene. Germline trimming cut 0 bases from V and 0 bases from J; bases unmatched to any gene: 5.

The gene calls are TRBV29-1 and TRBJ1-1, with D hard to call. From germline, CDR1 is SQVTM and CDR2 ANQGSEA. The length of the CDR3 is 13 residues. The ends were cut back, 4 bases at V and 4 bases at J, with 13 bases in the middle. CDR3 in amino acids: CSVGHRLVTEAFF. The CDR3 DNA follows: TGCAGCGTTGGACACCGTTTGGTCACTGAAGCTTTCTTT.

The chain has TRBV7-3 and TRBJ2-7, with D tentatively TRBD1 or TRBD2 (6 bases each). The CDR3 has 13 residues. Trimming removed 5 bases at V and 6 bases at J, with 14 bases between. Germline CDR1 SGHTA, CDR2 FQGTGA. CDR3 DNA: TGTGCCAGCAGCCTGTACAGGGAGGCCGAGCAGTACTTC. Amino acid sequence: CASSLYREAEQYF.

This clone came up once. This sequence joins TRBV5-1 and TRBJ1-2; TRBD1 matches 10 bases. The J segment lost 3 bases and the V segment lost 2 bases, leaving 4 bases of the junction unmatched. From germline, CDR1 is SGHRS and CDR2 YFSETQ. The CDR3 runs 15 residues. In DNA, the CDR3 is TGCGCCAGCAGCTTCCGGGACAGGGGTGACTATGGCTACACCTTC. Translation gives CASSFRDRGDYGYTF.

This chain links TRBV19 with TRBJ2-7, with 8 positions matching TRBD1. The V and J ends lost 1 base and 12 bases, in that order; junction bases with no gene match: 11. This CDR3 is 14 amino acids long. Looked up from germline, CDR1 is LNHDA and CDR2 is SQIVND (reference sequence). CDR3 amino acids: CASSIAGGQGGPYF. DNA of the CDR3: TGTGCCAGTAGTATAGCCGGCGGACAGGGTGGTCCGTACTTC.

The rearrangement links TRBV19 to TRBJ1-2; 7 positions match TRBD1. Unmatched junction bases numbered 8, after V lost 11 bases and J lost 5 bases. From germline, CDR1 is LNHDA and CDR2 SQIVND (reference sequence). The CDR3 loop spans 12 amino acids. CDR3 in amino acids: CAARGLRYGYTF. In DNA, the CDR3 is TGTGCCGCAAGGGGGCTGAGGTATGGCTACACCTTC.

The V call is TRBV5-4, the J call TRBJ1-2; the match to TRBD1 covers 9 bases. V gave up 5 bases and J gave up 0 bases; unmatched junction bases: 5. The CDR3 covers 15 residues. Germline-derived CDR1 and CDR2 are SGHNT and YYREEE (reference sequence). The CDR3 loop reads CASSPGQGANYGYTF. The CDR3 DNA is TGTGCCAGCAGTCCGGGACAGGGTGCTAACTATGGCTACACCTTC.

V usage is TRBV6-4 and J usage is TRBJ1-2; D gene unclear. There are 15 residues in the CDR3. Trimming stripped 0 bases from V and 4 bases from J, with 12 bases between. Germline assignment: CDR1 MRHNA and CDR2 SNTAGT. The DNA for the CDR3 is TGTGCCAGCAGTGACTCGTACAGTACCTCCTATGGCTACACCTTC. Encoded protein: CASSDSYSTSYGYTF.

The CDR3 DNA is TGTGCCAGCTCACCATCTCATGAGGGTTCTGAAGCTTTCTTT. This codes for CASSPSHEGSEAFF. This chain links TRBV18 with TRBJ1-1; no reliable D call. V gave up 2 bases and J gave up 6 bases, with 13 bases separating them. Germline CDR1 and CDR2: KGHSH and LQKENI. The CDR3 runs to 14 residues.

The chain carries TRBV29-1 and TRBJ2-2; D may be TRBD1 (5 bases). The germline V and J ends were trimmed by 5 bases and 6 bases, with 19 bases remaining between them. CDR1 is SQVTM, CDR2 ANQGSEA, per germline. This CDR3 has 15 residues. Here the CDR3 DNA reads TGCAGCGTTTACCCCAGGGAACGATTGGCCGGGGAGCTGTTTTTT. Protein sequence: CSVYPRERLAGELFF.